This passage covers 24 T cell receptor beta chains from one sample sequenced in a study of T cells in Graves' hyperthyroidism and ophthalmopathy. Template material for amplifying TCR beta CDR3 regions consisted of RNA transcripts. RT-PCR in the first round (using the HTBI primer set) targeted the TCR CDR3. TCRdb re-derived calls from the multiplex PCR reads in MiXCR, one entry per CDR3 protein. The data contain roughly 520,000 distinct CDR3 sequences, approximately 25% of them singletons. Material for sequencing was blood. The receptors were sampled from a woman in her thirties with Graves' ophthalmopathy.

This clonotype was seen a handful of times. The chain is built from TRBV5-1 and TRBJ1-2; 8 nucleotides line up with TRBD1. Per germline, CDR1 SGHRS and CDR2 YFSETQ. The CDR3 is 17 residues long. Trimming at V came to 2 bases and at J to 6 bases, leaving 15 bases not matched to a gene. The CDR3 DNA reads as TGCGCCAGCAGCTTCGGGACAGGACGGGGTTTTAGGGATGGCTACACCTTC. Translation: CASSFGTGRGFRDGYTF.

This clonotype occurred once. V gene TRBV18 combines with J gene TRBJ1-1, with no clear D. V was trimmed by 3 bases and J by 6 bases, leaving 11 bases between them. The CDR3 has 13 amino acids. Germline V lookup: CDR1 KGHSH, CDR2 LQKENI. The CDR3 loop is CASSPLWAPEAFF. CDR3 coding DNA: TGTGCCAGCTCACCCCTGTGGGCTCCTGAAGCTTTCTTT.

This clonotype was seen ten or more times. The rearrangement joins TRBV2 to TRBJ2-6; D possibly matches TRBD1 or TRBD2 (5 bases each). CDR1 is SNHLY and CDR2 is FYNNEI in the germline V gene. Trimming removed 8 bases from V and 0 bases from J, with 8 bases in between. The CDR3 is 14 residues long. CDR3 coding DNA: TGTGCCAGCGGGACCCTCTCTGGGGCCAACGTCCTGACTTTC. This translates into CASGTLSGANVLTF.

This clonotype occurred many times. The J gene is TRBJ2-5, the V gene TRBV27; D remains unclear. The CDR3 extends over 13 amino acids. Germline lookup yields CDR1 MNHEY and CDR2 SMNVEV (reference sequence). V lost 1 base to trimming and J lost 2 bases, with 5 bases between them. The CDR3 DNA sequence: TGTGCCAGCAGTTTATACATACAAGAGACCCAGTACTTC. It is translated as CASSLYIQETQYF.

The chain has TRBV12-5 and TRBJ1-5; no reliable D call. Trimming removed 0 bases at V and 0 bases at J, with 12 bases between. The germline V gene has CDR1 LGHNT and CDR2 FRNRAP. The CDR3 is 17 amino acids. CDR3 nucleotides: TGTGCTAGTGGTTTGGTAACATTGGGAGATAGCAATCAGCCCCAGCATTTT. It is translated as CASGLVTLGDSNQPQHF.

In its sample, this clonotype was seen many times. The V and J genes are TRBV4-3 and TRBJ2-7; 7 bases are shared with TRBD1. V lost 5 bases and J lost 4; bases outside the gene matches: 5. The CDR3 runs 13 residues. Germline CDR1 LGHNA, CDR2 YSLEER. This CDR3 is CASSTGTEYEQYF. The CDR3 nucleotides are TGCGCCAGCAGCACCGGGACAGAGTACGAGCAGTACTTC.

This clonotype came up many times. The rearrangement joins TRBV6-2 or TRBV6-3 to TRBJ2-5, with 10 nucleotides matching TRBD2. Trimming at V came to 6 bases and at J to 5 bases, leaving 24 bases not matched to a gene. There are 20 residues in the CDR3. CDR1 MNHEY and CDR2 SVGEGT come from the germline V gene. CDR3 region: CASSYRYSSLQAGGSETQYF. CDR3 coding DNA: TGTGCCAGCAGCTACCGTTACTCCTCATTGCAAGCGGGGGGGAGCGAGACCCAGTACTTC.

This clonotype was recorded many times. The V call is TRBV28, the J call TRBJ2-5; D might be TRBD1 (5 bases). This CDR3 is 14 amino acids long. V was pared by 3 bases and J by 4 bases, with 12 bases between. Per germline, CDR1 MDHEN and CDR2 SYDVKM. CDR3: CASSFGGQIETQYF. CDR3 sequence (DNA): TGTGCCAGCAGTTTCGGCGGACAAATAGAGACCCAGTACTTC.

The sample holds a few counts of this clonotype. The gene calls are TRBV12-3 or TRBV12-4 and TRBJ1-1; no clear D gene. V was cut by 6 bases and J by 6 bases, with 17 bases left in between. The CDR3 is 14 residues long. Here the CDR3 DNA reads TGTGCCAGCAGCTACCGTTCAACGGCCTCTGAAGCTTTCTTT. It is translated as CASSYRSTASEAFF.

This clonotype was seen at least ten times. V gene TRBV15 combines with J gene TRBJ2-5; D is ambiguous. Germline V gene data show CDR1 as LNHNV and CDR2 as YYDKDF (reference sequence). Trimming left V 0 bases short and J 2 bases short, with 16 bases between. The CDR3 is made up of 17 amino acids. The CDR3 loop reads CATSRDLGISPQETQYF. The CDR3 nucleotides read TGTGCCACCAGCAGAGATCTAGGGATATCTCCGCAAGAGACCCAGTACTTC.

This clonotype has just a few counts. The V gene is TRBV6-1, the J gene TRBJ1-2, with 9 bases matching TRBD1. Germline values: CDR1 MNHNS, CDR2 SASEGT. V lost 6 bases, J lost 8 bases, and 7 bases stayed unmatched. This CDR3 region has 13 residues. The CDR3 sequence is CASRTGQGGGYTF. The CDR3 nucleotides read TGTGCCAGCAGGACGGGACAGGGCGGAGGCTACACCTTC.

This clonotype was picked up a small number of times. The J gene is TRBJ1-2, the V gene TRBV12-5; D not resolved. Germline V gives CDR1 LGHNT, CDR2 FRNRAP. V lost 3 bases and J 4 bases, leaving 9 bases between the germline ends. The CDR3 totals 13 residues. CDR3 sequence (DNA): TGTGCTAGTGGTTTCGGCGAGAGCTATGGCTACACCTTC. This gives the protein CASGFGESYGYTF.

This clonotype was recorded at least ten times. The chain joins TRBV11-1 to TRBJ1-5; 7 positions agree with TRBD1. The CDR3 has 16 residues. V was pared by 1 base and J by 4 bases, with 7 bases of the junction left unmatched. In germline, CDR1 is SGHAT, CDR2 FQDESV (reference sequence). CDR3 sequence (DNA): TGTGCCAGCAGCTTAGGGCCTGACAGGGTGAATCAGCCCCAGCATTTT. It specifies CASSLGPDRVNQPQHF.

The J gene is TRBJ1-1, the V gene TRBV15; 7 positions agree with TRBD1. Trimming cost V 5 bases and J 0 bases; bases outside gene matches: 6. The V gene's germline CDR1 is LNHNV and CDR2 YYDKDF (reference sequence). There are 15 residues in the CDR3. The CDR3 spells CATSQRTGMNTEAFF. DNA of the CDR3: TGTGCCACCAGCCAGAGGACAGGAATGAACACTGAAGCTTTCTTT.

Notes on this clonotype: At one of its ends the junction is not consistent with the germline gene, which may arise from a read error. The rearrangement uses TRBV12-3 or TRBV12-4 and TRBJ1-1; the D is unclear. CDR3 length equals 14 residues. In nucleotides, the CDR3 is TGTGCCAGCAGTTCCTCTGCCGGTAACACTGAAGCTGTCTTT. Translation: CASSSSAGNTEAVF.

This clonotype occurred many times. The V call is TRBV30, the J call TRBJ2-7; TRBD1 matches 8 bases. Germline V gene lookup returns CDR1 GTSNPN and CDR2 SVGIG (reference sequence). The CDR3 contains 15 residues. The V gene end was trimmed by 0 bases and the J gene end by 0 bases; junction bases not matched to a gene: 4. The CDR3 DNA reads TGTGCCTGGAGTGTCGGACAGGGTGGCTCCTACGAGCAGTACTTC. This sequence encodes CAWSVGQGGSYEQYF.

V and J are TRBV28 and TRBJ1-1; 8 bases align to TRBD1. J lost 3 bases, V lost 5 bases, and 5 bases had no gene match. The CDR3 extends over 14 amino acids. CDR1 and CDR2 (germline): MDHEN, SYDVKM. The CDR3 sequence: CASSKDREDTEAFF. CDR3 bases: TGTGCCAGCAGTAAGGACAGGGAGGACACTGAAGCTTTCTTT.

This clonotype was counted between two and nine times. The J gene is TRBJ1-5, the V gene TRBV19; D is undetermined. The germline V gene has CDR1 LNHDA and CDR2 SQIVND (reference sequence). Trimming removed 5 bases at V and 0 bases at J, with 17 bases between. CDR3 length: 17 amino acids. This chain's CDR3 is CASSPDGRRNSNQPQHF. The CDR3 region has the DNA TGTGCCAGTAGTCCAGACGGCAGGAGAAATAGCAATCAGCCCCAGCATTTT.

This clonotype was counted at least ten times. Being one base from a much bigger clone, this may be a read error. V gene TRBV6-1 combines with J gene TRBJ1-3, with a tentative D call TRBD1 (6 bases). CDR3 length: 12 amino acids. V shed 6 bases and J shed 6 bases, with 9 bases lying between them. Germline assignment: CDR1 MNHNS and CDR2 SASEGT. The DNA of the CDR3 is TGTGCCAGCAGACAGGGTGAAAACACCATATATTTT. This translates into CASRQGENTIYF.

This clonotype appeared many times. This chain connects TRBV6-4 to TRBJ1-2; 9 nucleotides agree with TRBD1. Germline V gene data show CDR1 as MRHNA and CDR2 as SNTAGT. The CDR3 runs 19 residues. V trimming: 3 bases; J trimming: 4 bases; junction bases outside the gene matches: 18. CDR3 residues: CASSDSDRDRAIFGYGYTF. The CDR3 DNA reads as TGTGCCAGCAGTGATTCGGACCGGGACAGGGCCATTTTCGGCTATGGCTACACCTTC.

This clonotype has ten or more counts. V is TRBV4-1 and J is TRBJ1-1; possibly TRBD1 for D (6 bases). Germline V lookup: CDR1 MGHRA, CDR2 YSYEKL. The germline V and J ends were trimmed by 6 bases and 8 bases, with 13 bases remaining between them. The CDR3 extends over 12 amino acids. CDR3 sequence (DNA): TGCGCCAGCAGGATAGAGGGGGGGGAAGCTTTCTTT. Translated: CASRIEGGEAFF.

The V gene is TRBV20-1, the J gene TRBJ2-5; the D is unclear. Trimming stripped 3 bases from V and 4 bases from J, with 9 bases between. CDR1 and CDR2 (germline): DFQATT, SNEGSKA (reference sequence). The CDR3 runs 12 residues. Here the CDR3 DNA reads TGCAGTGCTAGTCGGACGCGAGAGACCCAGTACTTC. Amino acids: CSASRTRETQYF.

At least ten counts were recorded for this clonotype. The chain combines TRBV5-6 with TRBJ1-2; tentatively, D is TRBD1 (6 bases). Germline V gives CDR1 SGHDT, CDR2 YYEEEE. V was pared by 4 bases and J by 3 bases, with 16 bases between. CDR3 length: 15 amino acids. CDR3 region: CASSLGQRVYYGYTF. CDR3 in DNA: TGTGCCAGCAGCCTAGGACAGCGAGTATACTATGGCTACACCTTC.

V is TRBV5-1 and J is TRBJ2-7, with a tentative D call TRBD1 (6 bases). This CDR3 contains 15 residues. In germline, CDR1 is SGHRS, CDR2 YFSETQ. The V gene lost 0 bases and the J gene lost 4 bases, with 14 bases spanning the gap. CDR3 amino acids: CASSLEATGSYEQYF. Here the CDR3 DNA reads TGCGCCAGCAGCTTGGAAGCGACAGGCTCGTACGAGCAGTACTTC. Drawing the rest from reference TRBV5-1 and TRBJ2-7, the complete variable domain is KAGVTQTPRYLIKTRGQQVTLSCSPISGHRSVSWYQQTPGQGLQFLFEYFSETQRNKGNFPGRFSGRQFSNSRSEMNVSTLELGDSALYLCASSLEATGSYEQYFGPGTRLTVT.